This is a list of T cell receptor beta chains from one sample in a study of response to subunit inactivated influenza vaccine. TCRdb re-called the RT-PCR reads through MiXCR, storing one row per CDR3 protein. The sample holds 650,000 to 800,000 distinct CDR3 sequences, approximately 14% seen once. This specimen consisted of PBMCs from blood, obtained roughly 15 days before vaccination. Source of these receptors: a man between 45 and 60 years old who received an inactivated influenza vaccine. Each CDR3 is given with its conserved first and last residue. The D gene is left open where the match is weak. The listing skips clone size in some rows; elsewhere it reads once, few, many or a size class.

clone size	V gene	J gene	D gene	CDR3 DNA	CDR3 protein
.	TRBV20-1	TRBJ2-2	TRBD2	TGCAGTGCTCCCTATTTGGGGGGGGAGACCGGGGAGCTGTTTTTT	CSAPYLGGETGELFF
few	TRBV14	TRBJ1-6	.	TGTGCCAGCAGCCGCCGACAAGAGGACTCACCCCTCCACTTT	CASSRRQEDSPLHF
many	TRBV28	TRBJ2-1	.	TGTGCCAGCAGTTTAAGTCTCACAGGGTTTCGCGAGCAGTTCTTC	CASSLSLTGFREQFF
many	TRBV20-1	TRBJ2-3	.	TGCAGTGCCATGGGTCTGGACACAGATACGCAGTATTTT	CSAMGLDTDTQYF
few	TRBV7-2	TRBJ1-1	.	TGTGCCAGCAGACTTGATTGGGGGACTGAAGCTTTCTTT	CASRLDWGTEAFF
many	TRBV6-5	TRBJ2-3	TRBD1	TGTGCCAGCAGTTACTCGCGGACAGGGGTAGGAGATACGCAGTATTTT	CASSYSRTGVGDTQYF
few	TRBV18	TRBJ2-1	.	TGTGCCAGCTCACCACGGAGGAGGGGTTCATACAATGAGCAGTTCTTC	CASSPRRRGSYNEQFF
few	TRBV10-3	TRBJ1-5	.	TGTGCCATCAGTGAGTCGTCAGGGGAGGGTCAGCCCCAGCATTTT	CAISESSGEGQPQHF
few	TRBV6-5	TRBJ1-6	.	TGTGCCAGCAGTTACAGGGGAGTGGGTTCACCCCTCCACTTT	CASSYRGVGSPLHF
.	TRBV4-3	TRBJ1-3	.	TGCGCCAGCAGCCAAGATATCGGGATAGCCGGAAACACCATATATTTT	CASSQDIGIAGNTIYF
.	TRBV27	TRBJ2-7	.	TGTGCCAGCAAAATCGCCCCGGGTCTGAACTACGAGCAGTACTTC	CASKIAPGLNYEQYF
.	TRBV11-2	TRBJ2-6	.	TGTGCCAGCAGCTTAGATACCCCGCCTCAGGGAACCCTCTCTGGGGCCAACGTCCTGACTTTC	CASSLDTPPQGTLSGANVLTF
few	TRBV7-8	TRBJ2-7	.	TGTGCCAGCAGCTTAGTGTGGGGCCCAAACTACGAGCAGTACTTC	CASSLVWGPNYEQYF
.	TRBV7-9	TRBJ2-3	TRBD2	TGTGCCAGCAGCCATAGACTAGCGGGGGGGCAAGATACGCAGTATTTT	CASSHRLAGGQDTQYF
few	TRBV25-1	TRBJ2-1	.	TGTGCCAGCAACGAAGGACTGAGTGGATACAATGAGCAGTTCTTC	CASNEGLSGYNEQFF
.	TRBV4-2	TRBJ2-7	TRBD2	TGTGCCAGCAGCCAAGTCCATCTAGCGGGGCAGCCCTACGAGCAGTACTTC	CASSQVHLAGQPYEQYF
.	TRBV29-1	TRBJ2-2	.	TGCAGCGTTTTGGGAGACACCGGGGAGCTGTTTTTT	CSVLGDTGELFF
many	TRBV20-1	TRBJ2-1	.	TGCAGTGCTAGACCCATGTTAGGTCCTTACAACGATGAGCAGTTCTTC	CSARPMLGPYNDEQFF
.	TRBV21-1	TRBJ2-5	.	TGTGCCAGCAGCAAAGTGGCCCTCGGGGGAGGAACCCAGTACTTC	CASSKVALGGGTQYF
.	TRBV20-1	TRBJ2-5	.	TGCAGTGCTAGTAACGTGGTGGCGGGGTACCAAGAGACCCAGTACTTC	CSASNVVAGYQETQYF
few	TRBV29-1	TRBJ1-3	TRBD1	TGCAGCGTATCAACTGGACAGGGCTCTGGAAACACCATATATTTT	CSVSTGQGSGNTIYF
.	TRBV15	TRBJ1-2	.	TGTGCCACCAGCAGAGATCGATGGGCCGCTAACTATGGCTACACCTTC	CATSRDRWAANYGYTF